The sequence of this T cell receptor beta chain was determined in a study of T cells in women clearing cervical HPV infection. For the study at large: Blood came at first lesion visit for cases, post-clearance for controls. General observations from the study: A classifier using richness and V gene abundances reached an AUC of over 0.75. CIN3+ cases had significantly higher TCR richness than controls; evenness did not differ. Associations may precede or follow infection; HPV-specific or memory T cells were not isolated.

The data were produced by immunoSEQ multiplex PCR, yet TCRdb's version contains in-frame clones alone and is incomplete. The sample table sets out 31,000 or so clones. With respect to this clone: Its antigen is unidentified.

Sequenced: blood buffy coat. The sequence came from a woman between 18 and 75 years old with a cervical HPV16 infection that either progressed to CIN3+ or cleared (not recorded which).

The CDR3 reads CASSLVTGRGYTF. The sequenced part of the CDR3 DNA is TGCGCCAGCAGCTTGGTGACAGGGAGGGGC. The chain joins TRBV5-1 to TRBJ1-2; TRBD1 matches 7 bases. Coverage ceases 3 residues before the CDR3 finishes, and the germline J gene fills in the end. The CDR3 is 13 amino acids. Per the germline V gene, CDR1 is SGHRS and CDR2 is YFSETQ.